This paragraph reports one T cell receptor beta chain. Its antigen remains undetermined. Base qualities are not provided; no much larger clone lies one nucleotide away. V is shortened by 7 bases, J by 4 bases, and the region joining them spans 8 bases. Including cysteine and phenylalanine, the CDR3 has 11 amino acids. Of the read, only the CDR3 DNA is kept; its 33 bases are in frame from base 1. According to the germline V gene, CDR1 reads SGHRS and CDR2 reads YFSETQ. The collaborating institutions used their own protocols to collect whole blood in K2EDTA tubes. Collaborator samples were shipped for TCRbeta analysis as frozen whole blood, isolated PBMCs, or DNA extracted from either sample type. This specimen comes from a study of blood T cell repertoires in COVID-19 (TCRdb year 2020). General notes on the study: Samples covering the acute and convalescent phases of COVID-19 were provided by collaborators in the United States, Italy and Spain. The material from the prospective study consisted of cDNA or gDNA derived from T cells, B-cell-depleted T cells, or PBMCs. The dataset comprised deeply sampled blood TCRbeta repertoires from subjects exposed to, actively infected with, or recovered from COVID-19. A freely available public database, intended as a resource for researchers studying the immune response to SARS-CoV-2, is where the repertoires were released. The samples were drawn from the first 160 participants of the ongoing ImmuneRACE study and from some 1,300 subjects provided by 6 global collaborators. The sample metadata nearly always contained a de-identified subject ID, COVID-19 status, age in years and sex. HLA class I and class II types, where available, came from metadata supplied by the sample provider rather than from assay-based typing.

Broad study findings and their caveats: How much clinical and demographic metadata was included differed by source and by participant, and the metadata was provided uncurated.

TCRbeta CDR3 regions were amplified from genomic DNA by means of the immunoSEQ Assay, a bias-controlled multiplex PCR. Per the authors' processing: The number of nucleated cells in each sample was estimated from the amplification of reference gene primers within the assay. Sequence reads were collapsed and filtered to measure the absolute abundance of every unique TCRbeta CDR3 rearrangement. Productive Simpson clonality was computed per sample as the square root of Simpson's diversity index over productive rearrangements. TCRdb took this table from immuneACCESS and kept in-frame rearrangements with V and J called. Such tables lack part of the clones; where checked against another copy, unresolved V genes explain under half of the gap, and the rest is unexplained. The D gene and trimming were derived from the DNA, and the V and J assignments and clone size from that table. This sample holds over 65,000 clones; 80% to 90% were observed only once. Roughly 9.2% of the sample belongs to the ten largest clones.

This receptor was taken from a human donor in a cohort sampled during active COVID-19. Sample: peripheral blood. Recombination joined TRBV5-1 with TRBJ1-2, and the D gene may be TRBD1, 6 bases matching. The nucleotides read TGCGCCAGCGCGGACAGCTATGGCTACACCTTC. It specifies CASADSYGYTF.